This entry describes one T cell receptor beta chain. The target antigen is unknown. This sample stems from a study of T-cell memory formation after mild COVID-19. Overall study results and limits: Clones that got smaller from day 15 to 85 had even CD4/CD8, while clones growing later tipped toward CD4+. Prior to infection, memory already included some responding clones, suggesting cross-reactive memory joined.

Researchers used 5'RACE with constant-segment primers to make TCR alpha and TCR beta cDNA libraries that carry sample barcodes and UMIs. TCRdb re-called the 5' RACE reads through MiXCR, storing one row per CDR3 protein. The table lists hundreds of thousands of distinct CDR3 sequences, 15% to 20% of them singletons. Germline V gene lookup returns CDR1 LGHNA and CDR2 YNFKEQ. The CDR3 length is 14 residues. The ends lost 1 base at V and 6 bases at J; junction bases unmatched: 5. Material for sequencing was PBMCs or a T cell subset sorted from them (not recorded which). This TCR came from a man aged 18 to 30 who had mild COVID-19 (a few samples of this study predate the infection). Cell type and time point are not known. The gene calls are TRBV4-2 and TRBJ1-2; 7 nucleotides align to TRBD1. The CDR3 sequence: CASSQGAGGHGYTF. The CDR3 region has the DNA TGTGCCAGCAGCCAAGGGGCAGGGGGGCATGGCTACACCTTC.